Listed below are T cell receptor beta chains from one sample, sequenced in a study of beta chain features in type 1 diabetes. Sequencing used immunoSEQ multiplex PCR; TCRdb keeps in-frame clones, though not all of them. Among hundreds of thousands of clones, roughly 12% were seen once, and the ten largest hold more than 0.015%. The sample comprised naive CD4+ T cells from blood. The receptor set was obtained from a man between 18 and 35 years old in good health. The CDR3 runs from the conserved cysteine through the conserved F or W. Each record gives: clone size, J gene, CDR3 length, D gene, V gene, CDR3 DNA, CDR3 protein. D genes are given only for firm matches. Clone size is given for some rows only: seen once, a few or many times, or a class if the clone is expanded.

abundance: .
j_gene: TRBJ2-7
len: 17
d_gene: .
v_gene: TRBV4-2
CDR3nt: TGTGCCAGCAGCCAAGATTACGGCGGGCAAGGACGTTACGAGCAGTACTTC
CDR3aa: CASSQDYGGQGRYEQYF

abundance: .
j_gene: TRBJ2-1
len: 16
d_gene: TRBD2
v_gene: TRBV7-2
CDR3nt: TGTGCCAGCAGCATACGTAGCGGGGCCAGGTTCGATGAGCAGTTCTTC
CDR3aa: CASSIRSGARFDEQFF

abundance: .
j_gene: TRBJ1-2
len: 14
d_gene: .
v_gene: TRBV10-3
CDR3nt: TGTGCCATCAGTGAGTCTCAGGGCGGCTATGGCTACACCTTC
CDR3aa: CAISESQGGYGYTF

abundance: few
j_gene: TRBJ2-2
len: 16
d_gene: TRBD2
v_gene: TRBV4-2
CDR3nt: TGTGCCAGCAGCCAAGATAGCGGGACGAACACCGGGGAGCTGTTTTTT
CDR3aa: CASSQDSGTNTGELFF

abundance: few
j_gene: TRBJ2-1
len: 16
d_gene: .
v_gene: TRBV18
CDR3nt: TGTGCCAGCTCACCAATTGTGTTACTTTCTTGGAATGAGCAGTTCTTC
CDR3aa: CASSPIVLLSWNEQFF

abundance: .
j_gene: TRBJ2-1
len: 18
d_gene: TRBD2
v_gene: TRBV7-2
CDR3nt: TGTGCCAGCAGCTTAGCGTACTCGGTGGGCGGGAGGGCCGATTGGGAGTTCTTC
CDR3aa: CASSLAYSVGGRADWEFF

abundance: .
j_gene: TRBJ2-7
len: 15
d_gene: TRBD1
v_gene: TRBV6-5
CDR3nt: TGTGCCAGCAGTTACACCGGGACAGCCACCTACGAGCAGTACTTC
CDR3aa: CASSYTGTATYEQYF

abundance: .
j_gene: TRBJ2-7
len: 15
d_gene: .
v_gene: TRBV7-8
CDR3nt: TGTGCCAGCAGCTTATCACAGGGAGCAGCGAACGAGCAGTACTTC
CDR3aa: CASSLSQGAANEQYF

abundance: few
j_gene: TRBJ2-5
len: 15
d_gene: .
v_gene: TRBV5-6
CDR3nt: TGTGCCAGCAGCTTTCGATGGGGGCTCCGAGAGACCCAGTACTTC
CDR3aa: CASSFRWGLRETQYF

abundance: few
j_gene: TRBJ1-2
len: 15
d_gene: TRBD1
v_gene: TRBV19
CDR3nt: TGTGCCAGTAGTCCCACAGGGGACCGAAACTATGGCTACACCTTC
CDR3aa: CASSPTGDRNYGYTF

abundance: .
j_gene: TRBJ2-1
len: 16
d_gene: TRBD2
v_gene: TRBV7-2
CDR3nt: TGTGCCAGCAGCTTATTGGTCGGGGGGGCTTCGATTGAGCAGTTCTTC
CDR3aa: CASSLLVGGASIEQFF

abundance: few
j_gene: TRBJ1-1
len: 15
d_gene: TRBD1
v_gene: TRBV5-1
CDR3nt: TGCGCCAGCAGCCCGATTGGACAGGGGAACACTGAAGCTTTCTTT
CDR3aa: CASSPIGQGNTEAFF

abundance: .
j_gene: TRBJ1-2
len: 16
d_gene: .
v_gene: TRBV7-2
CDR3nt: TGTGCCAGCAGCTTAGTCGCAGGTCGGGGGTCTGATGGCTACACCTTC
CDR3aa: CASSLVAGRGSDGYTF

abundance: few
j_gene: TRBJ2-7
len: 13
d_gene: .
v_gene: TRBV10-3
CDR3nt: TGTGCCATCGCCTCGCCGGTAGTATCGGAGCAGTACTTC
CDR3aa: CAIASPVVSEQYF

abundance: .
j_gene: TRBJ1-5
len: 14
d_gene: .
v_gene: TRBV10-3
CDR3nt: TGTGCCATCAGTGGGGGCCCTAGCAATCAGCCCCAGCATTTT
CDR3aa: CAISGGPSNQPQHF

abundance: few
j_gene: TRBJ2-7
len: 15
d_gene: .
v_gene: TRBV5-6
CDR3nt: TGTGCCAGCAGCTTGTGGGGGCGCAGTACCTACGAGCAGTACTTC
CDR3aa: CASSLWGRSTYEQYF

abundance: .
j_gene: TRBJ1-3
len: 14
d_gene: .
v_gene: TRBV18
CDR3nt: TGTGCCAGCTCACCCGACAAATCTGGAAACACCATATATTTT
CDR3aa: CASSPDKSGNTIYF

abundance: few
j_gene: TRBJ2-7
len: 14
d_gene: TRBD2
v_gene: TRBV7-2
CDR3nt: TGTGCCAGCAGCCCCCGGACTAGCGAACGAGGGCAGTACTTC
CDR3aa: CASSPRTSERGQYF

abundance: .
j_gene: TRBJ1-4
len: 13
d_gene: .
v_gene: TRBV7-2
CDR3nt: TGTGCCAGCAGCTCCGGACAGAATGAAAAACTGTTTTTT
CDR3aa: CASSSGQNEKLFF

abundance: few
j_gene: TRBJ2-1
len: 14
d_gene: .
v_gene: TRBV19
CDR3nt: TGTGCCACCCAGTGGGGGGGACACTACAATGAGCAGTTCTTC
CDR3aa: CATQWGGHYNEQFF

abundance: few
j_gene: TRBJ2-3
len: 16
d_gene: TRBD2
v_gene: TRBV28
CDR3nt: TGTGCCAGCAGTTTATCGGTAGCGGGAGGCACAGATACGCAGTATTTT
CDR3aa: CASSLSVAGGTDTQYF

abundance: .
j_gene: TRBJ2-7
len: 13
d_gene: .
v_gene: TRBV18
CDR3nt: TGTGCCAGCTCGGCCAGACAGACCTACGAGCAGTACTTC
CDR3aa: CASSARQTYEQYF

abundance: few
j_gene: TRBJ1-2
len: 14
d_gene: .
v_gene: TRBV4-2
CDR3nt: TGTGCCAGCAGCCCCTCTTCTCAGGGGTACGGCTACACCTTC
CDR3aa: CASSPSSQGYGYTF

abundance: few
j_gene: TRBJ2-7
len: 16
d_gene: TRBD1
v_gene: TRBV6-5
CDR3nt: TGTGCCAGCAGTTACTACACCGGACAGGGCTCCTACGAGCAGTACTTC
CDR3aa: CASSYYTGQGSYEQYF

abundance: few
j_gene: TRBJ2-7
len: 15
d_gene: TRBD1
v_gene: TRBV7-2
CDR3nt: TGTGCCAGCAGCTTATGGGAGACAGGGCTCTACGAGCAGTACTTC
CDR3aa: CASSLWETGLYEQYF

abundance: .
j_gene: TRBJ2-2
len: 15
d_gene: TRBD1
v_gene: TRBV9
CDR3nt: TGTGCCAGCAGCACGGGACAGTCTTACACCGGGGAGCTGTTTTTT
CDR3aa: CASSTGQSYTGELFF

abundance: few
j_gene: TRBJ2-1
len: 14
d_gene: .
v_gene: TRBV29-1
CDR3nt: TGCAGCGTCTCGACAACAGGCTCCTACAATGAGCAGTTCTTC
CDR3aa: CSVSTTGSYNEQFF

abundance: .
j_gene: TRBJ2-3
len: 16
d_gene: TRBD2
v_gene: TRBV5-6
CDR3nt: TGTGCCAGCAGCTTGGTTCTAGCGGGACCCACAGATACGCAGTATTTT
CDR3aa: CASSLVLAGPTDTQYF

abundance: few
j_gene: TRBJ2-1
len: 14
d_gene: .
v_gene: TRBV28
CDR3nt: TGTGCCAGCAGGGACATAGATATCTACAATGAGCAGTTCTTC
CDR3aa: CASRDIDIYNEQFF

abundance: few
j_gene: TRBJ2-1
len: 16
d_gene: TRBD1
v_gene: TRBV28
CDR3nt: TGTGCCAGCAGTGAACGGACAGGGGGCAACTACAATGAGCAGTTCTTC
CDR3aa: CASSERTGGNYNEQFF

abundance: few
j_gene: TRBJ1-1
len: 14
d_gene: .
v_gene: TRBV9
CDR3nt: TGTGCCAGCAGCGTTACAGGGCTGAACACTGAAGCTTTCTTT
CDR3aa: CASSVTGLNTEAFF

abundance: few
j_gene: TRBJ2-1
len: 14
d_gene: TRBD2
v_gene: TRBV13
CDR3nt: TGTGCCAGCAGCCGGATAGCGGGAGTCTATGAGCAGTTCTTC
CDR3aa: CASSRIAGVYEQFF

abundance: .
j_gene: TRBJ1-5
len: 14
d_gene: .
v_gene: TRBV28
CDR3nt: TGTGCCAGCAGTTCGGGCAGGGCCAGCAGGCCCCAGCATTTT
CDR3aa: CASSSGRASRPQHF

abundance: .
j_gene: TRBJ2-7
len: 16
d_gene: TRBD2
v_gene: TRBV7-2
CDR3nt: TGTGCCAGCAGCCCCTGGACTAGCGGGGGTACCCCCGAGCAGTACTTC
CDR3aa: CASSPWTSGGTPEQYF

abundance: .
j_gene: TRBJ1-5
len: 14
d_gene: .
v_gene: TRBV28
CDR3nt: TGTGCCAGCAGTTTGCCTGACATAATCAGGCCCCAGCATTTT
CDR3aa: CASSLPDIIRPQHF

abundance: few
j_gene: TRBJ2-6
len: 16
d_gene: .
v_gene: TRBV7-9
CDR3nt: TGTGCCAGCAGCTTACAGGGATCCTCTGGGGCCAACGTCCTGACTTTC
CDR3aa: CASSLQGSSGANVLTF

abundance: .
j_gene: TRBJ2-7
len: 16
d_gene: TRBD2
v_gene: TRBV7-8
CDR3nt: TGTGCCAGCAGCTTACACGGGGCTAGCGGCACCTACGAGCAGTACTTC
CDR3aa: CASSLHGASGTYEQYF

abundance: .
j_gene: TRBJ2-3
len: 14
d_gene: TRBD2
v_gene: TRBV2
CDR3nt: TGTGCCAGCAGATTACAGCGGGGGGTAGATACGCAGTATTTT
CDR3aa: CASRLQRGVDTQYF

abundance: .
j_gene: TRBJ2-6
len: 15
d_gene: .
v_gene: TRBV6-6
CDR3nt: TGTGCCAGCAGCCAACCGGTGACAGGGGCCAACGTCCTGACTTTC
CDR3aa: CASSQPVTGANVLTF

abundance: .
j_gene: TRBJ2-5
len: 14
d_gene: .
v_gene: TRBV9
CDR3nt: TGTGCCAGCAGCGCTCGGACATCCCAAGAGACCCAGTACTTC
CDR3aa: CASSARTSQETQYF

abundance: few
j_gene: TRBJ2-1
len: 14
d_gene: .
v_gene: TRBV30
CDR3nt: TGTGCCTGGAGTAGGGGGAGAAGTTCTGGTGAGCAGTTCTTC
CDR3aa: CAWSRGRSSGEQFF

abundance: few
j_gene: TRBJ2-5
len: 12
d_gene: .
v_gene: TRBV7-6
CDR3nt: TGTGCCAGCAGCCAGGGGTGGGAGACCCAGTACTTC
CDR3aa: CASSQGWETQYF

abundance: few
j_gene: TRBJ1-2
len: 13
d_gene: .
v_gene: TRBV30
CDR3nt: TGTGCCTGGAGGGGCCTAACATCCTATGGCTACACCTTC
CDR3aa: CAWRGLTSYGYTF

abundance: few
j_gene: TRBJ1-4
len: 15
d_gene: .
v_gene: TRBV6-6
CDR3nt: TGTGCCAGCAGTTACGCGGATCTGGGAGGTGAAAAACTGTTTTTT
CDR3aa: CASSYADLGGEKLFF

abundance: .
j_gene: TRBJ2-5
len: 14
d_gene: TRBD2
v_gene: TRBV15
CDR3nt: TGTGCCACCCGGCCGGGGGGGGTCCGGGAGACCCAGTACTTC
CDR3aa: CATRPGGVRETQYF

abundance: few
j_gene: TRBJ2-1
len: 16
d_gene: .
v_gene: TRBV5-1
CDR3nt: TGCGCCAGCAGCCAACTCGCCTTGCAGGGGGGCGGTGAGCAGTTCTTC
CDR3aa: CASSQLALQGGGEQFF

abundance: .
j_gene: TRBJ1-1
len: 15
d_gene: TRBD1
v_gene: TRBV28
CDR3nt: TGTGCCAGCAGACCCTCTGAACAGGGGTACACTGAAGCTTTCTTT
CDR3aa: CASRPSEQGYTEAFF

abundance: few
j_gene: TRBJ1-5
len: 13
d_gene: .
v_gene: TRBV7-2
CDR3nt: TGTGCCAGCAGTAAAGGTCGGGATCAGCCCCAGCATTTT
CDR3aa: CASSKGRDQPQHF

abundance: .
j_gene: TRBJ1-2
len: 15
d_gene: TRBD1
v_gene: TRBV27
CDR3nt: TGTGCCAGCAGCCGGGACAGGGAATCTAACTATGGCTACACCTTC
CDR3aa: CASSRDRESNYGYTF